This T cell receptor (beta chain) was captured by sequencing in a study of CD8+ T cells in alopecia areata (dated by TCRdb to between 2018 and 2020). The study in broad terms: Treated patients were enrolled in an open-label pilot trial of oral tofacitinib, 5 to 10 mg twice daily, for moderate-to-severe alopecia areata. In treated patients, disease severity was measured using the SALT score, which gives the percentage of scalp surface area affected. Amplification of TCRbeta CDR3 regions was done by immunoSEQ multiplex PCR using 35 Vbeta forward primers and 13 Jbeta reverse primers. Clonality in the scalp was compared among normal scalp (n=4), patchy alopecia areata scalp (n=8), and alopecia totalis/universalis scalp (n=8). On the human side, TCRbeta sequencing was run on scalp tissue and on sorted CD4+ and CD8+ peripheral blood T cells from healthy controls and from alopecia areata patients with either patchy or totalis/universalis disease. Patients on tofacitinib were biopsied at baseline and after 4 and 24 weeks of treatment, and several of the patients also had a later scalp biopsy. The study used high-throughput TCRbeta sequencing to examine T cell clonal expansion in alopecia areata, in both the C3H/HeJ mouse model and human patients. RNA was obtained with the PAXgene miRNA kit for fixed scalp, the miRNeasy kit for PBMCs, and the RNeasy kit for mouse skin. Patients received tofacitinib for 6 to 18 months and were then followed off drug for 6 months to check for delayed response and recurrence. The research as a whole found: Compared with normal scalp, lesional scalp had higher clonality and more expanded CD8+ clones, particularly in alopecia totalis/universalis, a pattern that suggests antigenic drive. Scalp TCR repertoire analysis is complicated because resident alphabeta T cells in normal human skin are also sequenced, whereas mouse skin is dominated by gammadelta T cells. Because the treated cohort was small and included a single nonresponder, larger studies are needed to assess links between baseline CD8+ expansion and response. During tofacitinib treatment, many expanded lesional clones stuck around in both scalp and blood, and this persistence may partly explain why relapse happens after treatment is stopped. Shared TCR sequences between patients were less evident than in mice, which may be partly attributable to HLA diversity in the patient population. Scalp clonality and the number of expanded CD8+ clones among the top 100 scalp clones were significantly decreased by tofacitinib.

The method was the immunoSEQ multiplex PCR assay. For TCR sequencing, RNA was extracted from every sample and reverse transcribed into cDNA to serve as template. First-strand cDNA was synthesized with SuperScript III using a 2:1 mix of oligo-dT and random hexamers. A synthetic immune receptor repertoire was used to gauge amplification bias, and whatever bias remained was removed computationally. In the authors' own workflow: Raw reads were preprocessed for error removal, and CDR3 was defined according to IMGT conventions as running from the conserved cysteine to phenylalanine. Clonality was computed as 1 minus the Shannon entropy, with the entropy normalized by log2 of the number of productive unique TCRs. Scalp TCRbeta sequences were cross-referenced with sorted blood CD4 and CD8 repertoires so that the CD4 or CD8 identity of scalp clones could be inferred. TCRdb carries this immuneACCESS record with in-frame sequences only. Its versions omit some clonotypes, under half of them owing to an unresolved V gene in the studies checked, with the rest unexplained. The DNA gave D and trimming, while V, J and clone size come from that table. Recorded for this sample are approximately 120,000 clones; approximately 57% of them occurred a single time. The top ten constitute 5.7% of the sample.

Comments on this clone: Its antigen is still unknown. No per-base quality is available; no much larger clone lies one base away.

Reading the germline V gene gives CDR1 SQVTM and CDR2 ANQGSEA. Including cysteine and phenylalanine, the CDR3 has 12 amino acids. Only the CDR3 region is kept as DNA, spanning 36 bases read in frame from base 1. Trimming accounts for 7 bases at V and 6 bases at J, while the number of junction bases matched to no gene is 7. The meaning of the sample's time point label: about four weeks on oral tofacitinib. The treatment or condition label corresponds to: oral pan-JAK inhibitor, 5-10 mg twice daily. From alopecia areata patients, peripheral blood was collected along with lesional scalp punch biopsies. PBMCs were isolated by density centrifugation and stained for CD3, CD4 and CD8, and CD4+ and CD8+ T cells were sorted on a FACSAria.

This TCR derives from a human donor with alopecia areata. The V gene is TRBV29-1 and the J gene is TRBJ1-2, with 8 bases aligning to TRBD1. This specimen consisted of CD4+ T cells sorted from blood, obtained at week 4, from a patient treated with tofacitinib. The nucleotide sequence reads as follows: TGCAGCGCCTCAGAGGACAGGGATGGCTACACCTTC. It translates to CSASEDRDGYTF.